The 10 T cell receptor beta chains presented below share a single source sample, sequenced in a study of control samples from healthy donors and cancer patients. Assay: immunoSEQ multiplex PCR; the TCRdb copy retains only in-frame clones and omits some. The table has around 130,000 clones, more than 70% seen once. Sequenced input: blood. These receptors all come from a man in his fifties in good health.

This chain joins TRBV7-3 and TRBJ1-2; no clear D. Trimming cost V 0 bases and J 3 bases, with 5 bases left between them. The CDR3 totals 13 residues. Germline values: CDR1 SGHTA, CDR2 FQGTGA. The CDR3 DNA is TGTGCCAGCAGCTTAACTGGGGACTATGGCTACACCTTC. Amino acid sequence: CASSLTGDYGYTF.

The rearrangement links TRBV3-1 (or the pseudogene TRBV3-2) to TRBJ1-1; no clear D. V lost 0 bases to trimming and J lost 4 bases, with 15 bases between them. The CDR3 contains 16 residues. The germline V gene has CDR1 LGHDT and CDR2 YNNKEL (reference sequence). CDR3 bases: TGTGCCAGCAGCCAAGATCGGGCGGCCTACGGCACTGAAGCTTTCTTT. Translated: CASSQDRAAYGTEAFF.

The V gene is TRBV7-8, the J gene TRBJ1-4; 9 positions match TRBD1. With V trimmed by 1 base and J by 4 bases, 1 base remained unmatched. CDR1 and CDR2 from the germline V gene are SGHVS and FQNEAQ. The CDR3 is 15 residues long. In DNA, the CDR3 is TGTGCCAGCAGCTTAGGGGACAGGGATAATGAAAAACTGTTTTTT. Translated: CASSLGDRDNEKLFF.

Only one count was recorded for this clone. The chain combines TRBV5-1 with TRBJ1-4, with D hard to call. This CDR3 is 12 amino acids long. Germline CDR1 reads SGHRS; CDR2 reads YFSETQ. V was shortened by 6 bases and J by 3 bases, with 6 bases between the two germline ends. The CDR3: CASKGPNEKLFF. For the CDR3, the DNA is TGCGCCAGCAAGGGTCCTAATGAAAAACTGTTTTTT.

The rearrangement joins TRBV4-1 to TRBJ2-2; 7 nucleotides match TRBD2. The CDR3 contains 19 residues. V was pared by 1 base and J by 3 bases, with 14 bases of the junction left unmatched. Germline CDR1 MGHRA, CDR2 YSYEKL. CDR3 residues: CASSQASLRTRRDTGELFF. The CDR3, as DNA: TGCGCCAGCAGCCAAGCGAGTTTAAGGACTAGACGAGACACCGGGGAGCTGTTTTTT.

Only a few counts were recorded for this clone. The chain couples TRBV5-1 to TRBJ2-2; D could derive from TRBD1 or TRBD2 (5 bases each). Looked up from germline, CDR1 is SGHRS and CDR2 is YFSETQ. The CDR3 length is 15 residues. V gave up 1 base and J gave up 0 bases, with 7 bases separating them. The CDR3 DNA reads TGCGCCAGCAGCTTGATGGGGGCGAACACCGGGGAGCTGTTTTTT. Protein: CASSLMGANTGELFF.

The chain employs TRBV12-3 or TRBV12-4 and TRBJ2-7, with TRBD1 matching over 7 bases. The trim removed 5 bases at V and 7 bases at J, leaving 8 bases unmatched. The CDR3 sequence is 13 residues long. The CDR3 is CASSLRPGGEQYF. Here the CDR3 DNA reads TGTGCCAGCAGTCTCCGCCCAGGGGGTGAGCAGTACTTC.

The CDR3 loop is CASSTLDGYGYTF. DNA of the CDR3: TGTGCCAGCAGTACCCTGGACGGCTATGGCTACACCTTC. The V and J genes are TRBV6-5 and TRBJ1-2; no clear D gene. The CDR3 is made up of 13 amino acids. Germline lookup yields CDR1 MNHEY and CDR2 SVGAGI. V dropped 5 bases and J dropped 4 bases, with 11 bases sitting between them.

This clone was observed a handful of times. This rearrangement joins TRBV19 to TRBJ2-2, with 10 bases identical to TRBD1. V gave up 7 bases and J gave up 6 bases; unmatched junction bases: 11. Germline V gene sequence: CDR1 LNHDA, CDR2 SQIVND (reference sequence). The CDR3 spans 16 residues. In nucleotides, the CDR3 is TGTGCCAGTAACACCAGGGACAGGGGTTGGGCCGGGGAGCTGTTTTTT. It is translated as CASNTRDRGWAGELFF.

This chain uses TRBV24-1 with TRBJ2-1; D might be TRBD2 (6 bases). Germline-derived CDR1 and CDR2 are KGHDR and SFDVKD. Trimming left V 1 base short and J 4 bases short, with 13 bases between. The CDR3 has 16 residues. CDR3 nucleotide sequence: TGTGCCACCAGTGATTTCGTCCAGGAGGGTTACAATGAGCAGTTCTTC. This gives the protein CATSDFVQEGYNEQFF.